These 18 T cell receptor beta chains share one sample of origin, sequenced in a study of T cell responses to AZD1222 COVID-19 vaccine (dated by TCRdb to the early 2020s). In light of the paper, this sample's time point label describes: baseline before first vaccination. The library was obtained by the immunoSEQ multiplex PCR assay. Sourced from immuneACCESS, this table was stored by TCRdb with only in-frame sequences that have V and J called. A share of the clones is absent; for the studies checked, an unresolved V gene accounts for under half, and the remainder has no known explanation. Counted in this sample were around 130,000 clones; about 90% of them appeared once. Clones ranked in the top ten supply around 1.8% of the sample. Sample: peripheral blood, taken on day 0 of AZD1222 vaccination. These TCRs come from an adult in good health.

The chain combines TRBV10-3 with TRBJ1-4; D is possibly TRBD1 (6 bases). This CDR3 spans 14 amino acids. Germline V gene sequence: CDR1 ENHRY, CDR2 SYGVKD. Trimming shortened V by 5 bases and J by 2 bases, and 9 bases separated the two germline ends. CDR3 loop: CAISPGVTNEKLFF. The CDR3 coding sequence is TGTGCCATCAGTCCAGGGGTCACTAATGAAAAACTGTTTTTT.

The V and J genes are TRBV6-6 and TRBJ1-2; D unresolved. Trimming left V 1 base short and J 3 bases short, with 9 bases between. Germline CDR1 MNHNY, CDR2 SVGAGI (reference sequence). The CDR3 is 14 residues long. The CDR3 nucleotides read TGTGCCAGCAGTTACTTTGTCCCTGACTATGGCTACACCTTC. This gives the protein CASSYFVPDYGYTF.

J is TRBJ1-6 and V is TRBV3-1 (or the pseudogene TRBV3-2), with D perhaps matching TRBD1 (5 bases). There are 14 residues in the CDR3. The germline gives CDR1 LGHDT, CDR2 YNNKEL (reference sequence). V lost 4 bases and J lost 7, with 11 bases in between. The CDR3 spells CASSPLGVNSPLHF. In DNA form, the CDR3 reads TGTGCCAGCAGCCCCTTGGGGGTCAATTCACCCCTCCACTTT.

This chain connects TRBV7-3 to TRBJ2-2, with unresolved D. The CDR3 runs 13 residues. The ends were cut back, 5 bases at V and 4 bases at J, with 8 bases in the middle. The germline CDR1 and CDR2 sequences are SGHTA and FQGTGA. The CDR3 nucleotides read TGTGCCAGCAGCCCCGGGCCCACCGGGGAGCTGTTTTTT. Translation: CASSPGPTGELFF.

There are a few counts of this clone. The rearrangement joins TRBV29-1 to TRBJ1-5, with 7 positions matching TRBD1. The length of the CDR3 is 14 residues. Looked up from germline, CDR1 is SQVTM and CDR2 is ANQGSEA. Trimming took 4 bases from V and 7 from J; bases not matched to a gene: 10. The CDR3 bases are TGCAGCGTTGTAGTAGGCAGGGGGAGACAGCCCCAGCATTTT. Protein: CSVVVGRGRQPQHF.

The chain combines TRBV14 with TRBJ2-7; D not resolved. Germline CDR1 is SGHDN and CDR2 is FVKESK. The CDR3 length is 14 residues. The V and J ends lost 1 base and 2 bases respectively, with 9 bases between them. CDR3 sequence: CASSQGQAAYEQYF. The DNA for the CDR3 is TGTGCCAGCAGCCAAGGGCAGGCCGCCTACGAGCAGTACTTC.

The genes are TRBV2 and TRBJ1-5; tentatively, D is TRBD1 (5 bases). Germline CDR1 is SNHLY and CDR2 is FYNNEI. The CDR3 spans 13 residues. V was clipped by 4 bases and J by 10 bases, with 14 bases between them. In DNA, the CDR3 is TGTGCCAGCAGTGTACAGGACGTAACCCCCCAGCATTTT. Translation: CASSVQDVTPQHF.

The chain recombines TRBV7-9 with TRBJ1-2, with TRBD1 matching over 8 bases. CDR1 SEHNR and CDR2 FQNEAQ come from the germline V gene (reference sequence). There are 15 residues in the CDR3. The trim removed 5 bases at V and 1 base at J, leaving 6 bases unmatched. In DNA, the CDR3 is TGTGCCAGCAGCACCGGACAGGGCCTTAACTATGGCTACACCTTC. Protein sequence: CASSTGQGLNYGYTF. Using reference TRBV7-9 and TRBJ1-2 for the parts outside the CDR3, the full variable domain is DTGVSQNPRHKITKRGQNVTFRCDPISEHNRLYWYRQTLGQGPEFLTYFQNEAQLEKSRLLSDRFSAERPKGSFSTLEIQRTEQGDSAMYLCASSTGQGLNYGYTFGSGTRLTVV.

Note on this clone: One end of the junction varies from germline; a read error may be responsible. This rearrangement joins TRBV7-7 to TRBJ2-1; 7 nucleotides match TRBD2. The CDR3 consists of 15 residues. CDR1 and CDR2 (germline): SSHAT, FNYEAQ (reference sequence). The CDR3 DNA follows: TGTGCTAGCAGCTTAGGACTAGATAGAAGCAATGAGCAGTTCTTC. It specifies CASSLGLDRSNEQFF.

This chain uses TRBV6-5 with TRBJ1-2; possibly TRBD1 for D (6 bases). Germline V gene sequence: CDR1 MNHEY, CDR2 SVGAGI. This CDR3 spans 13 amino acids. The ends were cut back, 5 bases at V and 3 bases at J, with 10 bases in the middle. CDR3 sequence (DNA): TGTGCCAGCAGTAGGGGGGGGGACTATGGCTACACCTTC. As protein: CASSRGGDYGYTF.

The CDR3 DNA reads TGTGCCAGCAGCACGGGACAAAACTCTGGAAACACCATATATTTT. Residues: CASSTGQNSGNTIYF. The chain has TRBV3-1 (or the pseudogene TRBV3-2) and TRBJ1-3; the D gene is possibly TRBD1 (6 bases). The CDR3 length is 15 residues. Germline loops: CDR1 LGHDT, CDR2 YNNKEL (reference sequence). Between the trimmed V and J ends, which lost 5 bases and 0 bases, there was a span of 11 bases.

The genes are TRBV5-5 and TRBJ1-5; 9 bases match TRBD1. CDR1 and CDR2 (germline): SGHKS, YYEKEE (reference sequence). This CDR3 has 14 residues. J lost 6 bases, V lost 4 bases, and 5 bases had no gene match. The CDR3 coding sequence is TGTGCCAGCAGCCGGGACAGGGCGAGTCAGCCCCAGCATTTT. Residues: CASSRDRASQPQHF.

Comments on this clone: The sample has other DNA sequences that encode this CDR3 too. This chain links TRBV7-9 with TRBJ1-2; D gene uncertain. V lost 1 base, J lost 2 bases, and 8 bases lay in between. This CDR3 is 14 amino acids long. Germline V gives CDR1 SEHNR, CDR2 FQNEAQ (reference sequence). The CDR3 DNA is TGTGCCAGCAGCTTAGTTACGGGGAACTATGGCTACACCTTC. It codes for CASSLVTGNYGYTF.

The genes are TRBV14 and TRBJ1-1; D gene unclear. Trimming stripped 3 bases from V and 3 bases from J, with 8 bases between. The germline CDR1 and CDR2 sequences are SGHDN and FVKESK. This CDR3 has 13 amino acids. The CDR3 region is CASSQGGHTEAFF. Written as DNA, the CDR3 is TGTGCCAGCAGCCAGGGCGGGCACACTGAAGCTTTCTTT.

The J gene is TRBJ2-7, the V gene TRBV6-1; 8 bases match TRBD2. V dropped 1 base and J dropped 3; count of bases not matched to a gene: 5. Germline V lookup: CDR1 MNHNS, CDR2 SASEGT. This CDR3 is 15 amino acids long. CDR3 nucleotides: TGTGCCAGCAGTGAAGAGGTTAGCGGGATCTACGAGCAGTACGTC. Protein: CASSEEVSGIYEQYV.

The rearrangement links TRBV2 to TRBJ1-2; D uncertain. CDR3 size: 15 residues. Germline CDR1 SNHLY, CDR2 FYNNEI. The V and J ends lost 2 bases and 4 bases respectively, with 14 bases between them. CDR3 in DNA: TGTGCCAGCAGTGAACCCAACATCGGAGGCTATGGCTACACCTTC. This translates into CASSEPNIGGYGYTF.

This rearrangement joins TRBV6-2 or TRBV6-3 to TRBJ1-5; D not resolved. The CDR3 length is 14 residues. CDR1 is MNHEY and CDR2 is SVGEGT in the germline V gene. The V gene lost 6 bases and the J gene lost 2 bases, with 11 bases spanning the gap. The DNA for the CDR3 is TGTGCCAGCAGCCCGGACGGTCGCAATCAGCCCCAGCATTTT. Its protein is CASSPDGRNQPQHF.

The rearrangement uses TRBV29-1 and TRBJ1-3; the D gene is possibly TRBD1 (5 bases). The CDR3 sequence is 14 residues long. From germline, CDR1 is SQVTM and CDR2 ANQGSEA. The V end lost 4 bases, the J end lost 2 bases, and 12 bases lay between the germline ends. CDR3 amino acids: CSVGQGAPGNTIYF. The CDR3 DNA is TGCAGCGTTGGCCAGGGAGCCCCTGGAAACACCATATATTTT.